These 7 T cell receptor beta chains were sequenced from one sample in a study of cytomegalovirus exposure and HLA in healthy donors. The PCR made use of 60 Vbeta and 13 Jbeta primers. The table came from immunoSEQ multiplex PCR; TCRdb's copy has only in-frame clones and leaves some out. This table has approximately 60,000 clones, just under 85% appearing once. The specimen sequenced was PBMCs. The receptors originated from a man aged 40-50 years in good health and CMV-seronegative.

The CDR3 protein is CASSLELGLAGSYEQYF. CDR3 nucleotide sequence: TGTGCCAGCAGCTTAGAGTTAGGTCTAGCGGGTTCCTACGAGCAGTACTTC. The V and J genes are TRBV11-2 and TRBJ2-7; 8 positions agree with TRBD2. Trimming removed 0 bases from V and 1 base from J; junction bases left unmatched: 8. The CDR3 spans 17 residues. CDR1 is SGHAT and CDR2 is FQNNGV in the germline V gene.

Written as DNA, the CDR3 is TGTGCCAGCAGCCCTAGACCCCAAAGACCCACCGGGGAGCTGTTTTTT. Translating gives CASSPRPQRPTGELFF. The rearrangement uses TRBV9 and TRBJ2-2; D is unresolved. Trimming stripped 4 bases from V and 4 bases from J, with 17 bases between. Germline values: CDR1 SGDLS, CDR2 YYNGEE. This CDR3 has 16 residues.

This clone occurred a few times. The chain links TRBV10-1 to TRBJ2-3, with 7 bases lining up with TRBD2. Germline V gene data show CDR1 as WNHNN and CDR2 as SYGVQD (reference sequence). The V and J ends lost 5 bases and 5 bases, in that order; junction bases with no gene match: 10. This CDR3 is 15 amino acids long. DNA of the CDR3: TGCGCCAGCAGTCCTAGCGGCCTAAAGGGAGATACGCAGTATTTT. It specifies CASSPSGLKGDTQYF.

The rearrangement links TRBV6-1 to TRBJ2-6; maybe TRBD2 (5 bases). CDR1 and CDR2 (germline): MNHNS, SASEGT. The CDR3 loop spans 15 amino acids. Trimming removed 2 bases at V and 1 base at J, with 6 bases between. DNA for the CDR3: TGTGCCAGCAGTGAAAGAGGGTCTGGGGCCAACGTCCTGACTTTC. This gives the protein CASSERGSGANVLTF.

V usage is TRBV11-3 and J usage is TRBJ2-7; tentatively, D is TRBD2 (6 bases). V was shortened by 7 bases and J by 3 bases, with 22 bases between the two germline ends. Germline assignment: CDR1 SGHNT and CDR2 YENEEA. The CDR3 consists of 16 residues. Written as DNA, the CDR3 is TGTGCCAGCACCCGGTGGGGGGAGCGGCCATTCTACGAGCAGTACGTC. The encoded protein is CASTRWGERPFYEQYV.

There are a few counts of this clone. The chain combines TRBV9 with TRBJ2-7; D is unresolved. The V gene's germline CDR1 is SGDLS and CDR2 YYNGEE. V lost 4 bases, J lost 1 base, and 12 bases lay in between. The length of the CDR3 is 14 residues. CDR3: CASSPLGSSYEQYF. CDR3 DNA sequence: TGTGCCAGCAGCCCACTGGGCTCTTCCTACGAGCAGTACTTC.

The chain is built from TRBV7-2 and TRBJ1-5; 10 nucleotides match TRBD1. The V segment lost 3 bases and the J segment 5 bases; nucleotides outside the gene matches: 4. Germline values: CDR1 SGHTA, CDR2 FQGNSA. This CDR3 region has 15 residues. The CDR3 region has the DNA TGTGCCAGCAGCTTCATCGGGACAGGGGATCAGCCCCAGCATTTT. Translating gives CASSFIGTGDQPQHF.